One and the same sample provided the 7 T cell receptor beta chains below, sequenced in a study of T cell responses to AZD1222 COVID-19 vaccine. The data were produced by immunoSEQ multiplex PCR, yet TCRdb's version contains in-frame clones alone and is incomplete. The sample includes some 70,000 clones, 75% to 85% of them seen just once. Sequenced material: peripheral blood, taken 28 days after the second AZD1222 dose. These receptors all stem from an adult who received the AZD1222 COVID-19 vaccine.

V and J are TRBV30 and TRBJ1-1; the D gene is possibly TRBD1 (6 bases). Trimming removed 3 bases at V and 1 base at J, with 27 bases between. The CDR3 consists of 19 residues. The V gene's germline CDR1 is GTSNPN and CDR2 SVGIG (reference sequence). CDR3 in amino acids: CAWSALSAGAQGGNTEAFF. In DNA, the CDR3 is TGTGCCTGGAGCGCTCTAAGCGCGGGGGCCCAGGGAGGGAACACTGAAGCTTTCTTT.

This clone was seen a handful of times. V is TRBV30 and J is TRBJ2-2, with 10 positions matching TRBD2. The CDR3 sequence is 16 residues long. Germline assignment: CDR1 GTSNPN and CDR2 SVGIG (reference sequence). Trimming cost V 5 bases and J 4 bases; bases outside gene matches: 10. The CDR3 spells CAWSEGLAGVTGELFF. The CDR3 DNA sequence: TGTGCCTGGTCCGAAGGGCTAGCGGGGGTCACCGGGGAGCTGTTTTTT. Complete variable domain (other parts from reference TRBV30 and TRBJ2-2): SQTIHQWPATLVQPVGSPLSLECTVEGTSNPNLYWYRQAAGRGLQLLFYSVGIGQISSEVPQNLSASRPQDRQFILSSKKLLLSDSGFYLCAWSEGLAGVTGELFFGEGSRLTVL.

The sample holds one count of this clone. The chain carries TRBV3-1 (or the pseudogene TRBV3-2) and TRBJ1-2; no definite D call. The CDR3 has 14 amino acids. CDR1 LGHDT and CDR2 YNNKEL come from the germline V gene (reference sequence). The V end was cut by 0 bases, the J end by 8 bases, with 13 bases between. In DNA form, the CDR3 reads TGTGCCAGCAGCCAAGATATTTCACCGGAGGGCTACACCTTC. It is translated as CASSQDISPEGYTF.

The chain couples TRBV5-5 to TRBJ2-7, with D perhaps assigned TRBD1 or TRBD2 (5 bases each). The V gene's germline CDR1 is SGHKS and CDR2 YYEKEE (reference sequence). V lost 3 bases, J lost 5 bases, and 21 bases lay in between. The CDR3 length is 16 residues. The CDR3 region is CASSWTSNGGPDEQYF. In DNA form, the CDR3 reads TGTGCCAGCAGCTGGACCTCTAATGGGGGTCCCGACGAGCAGTACTTC.

The chain joins TRBV12-2 to TRBJ1-3; the table's D call, TRBD1, has no DNA check behind it. TRBV12-2 is classified as a pseudogene. This CDR3 has 15 residues. Here the CDR3 DNA reads TGTGCAAGTCGCTTAATCTTCCCAGGGGTAAACACCATATATTTT. It translates to CASRLIFPGVNTIYF.

This clone was counted between two and nine times. This chain joins TRBV9 and TRBJ1-6; no reliable D call. Germline loops: CDR1 SGDLS, CDR2 YYNGEE. The V end lost 3 bases, the J end lost 0 bases, and 10 bases lay between the germline ends. This CDR3 is built from 16 residues. Written as DNA, the CDR3 is TGTGCCAGCAGCGAGGCGTCATACTCCTATAATTCACCCCTCCACTTT. Amino acids: CASSEASYSYNSPLHF.

The V gene is TRBV12-3 or TRBV12-4, the J gene TRBJ1-2, with unresolved D. The V gene lost 2 bases and the J gene lost 5 bases, with 6 bases spanning the gap. The CDR3 has 12 amino acids. The CDR3 is CASSLRRYGYTF. CDR3 in DNA: TGTGCCAGCAGTTTAAGAAGGTATGGCTACACCTTC.